This TCR beta chain originates from a study of blood T cell repertoires in COVID-19. Assay used: immunoSEQ multiplex PCR; TCRdb lists only in-frame clones, some missing. The repertoire holds about 150,000 clones, with roughly 82% as singletons. The sequencing input was peripheral blood. The sequence was collected from a man in his 70s with acute or convalescent COVID-19.

The CDR3 is CASSEWGGGYTF. DNA of the CDR3: TGTGCCAGCAGTGAATGGGGGGGCGGCTACACCTTC. The chain uses TRBV2 and TRBJ1-2; tentatively, D is TRBD1 (6 bases). CDR3 length: 12 amino acids. V was shortened by 2 bases and J by 8 bases, with 9 bases between the two germline ends. CDR1 and CDR2 (germline): SNHLY, FYNNEI.